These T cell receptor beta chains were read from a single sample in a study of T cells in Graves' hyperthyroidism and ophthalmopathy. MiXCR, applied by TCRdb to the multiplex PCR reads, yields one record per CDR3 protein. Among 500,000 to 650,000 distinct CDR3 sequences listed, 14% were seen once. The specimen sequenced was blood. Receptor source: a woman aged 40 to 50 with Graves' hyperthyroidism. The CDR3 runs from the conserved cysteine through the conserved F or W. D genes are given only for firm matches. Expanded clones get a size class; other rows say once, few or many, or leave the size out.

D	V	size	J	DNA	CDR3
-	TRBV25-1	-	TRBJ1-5	TGTGCCAGCAGTGACGCAGATTTTAATCAGCCCCAGCATTTT	CASSDADFNQPQHF
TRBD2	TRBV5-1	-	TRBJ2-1	TGCGCCAGCAGCCTCGCGACTAGCGGGGACTACAATGAGCAGTTCTTC	CASSLATSGDYNEQFF
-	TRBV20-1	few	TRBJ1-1	TGCAGTGCTAGAGATTTTCGACGGGACACTGAAGCTTTCTTT	CSARDFRRDTEAFF
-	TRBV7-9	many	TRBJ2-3	TGTGCCAGCAGCTGGGACGGAGCCACAGATACGCAGTATTTT	CASSWDGATDTQYF
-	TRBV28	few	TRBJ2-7	TGTGCCCGCAGCCCCGTATCAAGCGGGCACTCCTACGAGCAGTACTTC	CARSPVSSGHSYEQYF
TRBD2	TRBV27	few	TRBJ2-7	TGTGCCAGCAGGACTAGCGGGAGTTCCCACGAGCAGTACTTC	CASRTSGSSHEQYF
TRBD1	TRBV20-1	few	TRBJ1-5	TGCAGTGCTCGGGGACAGGTTAATCAGCCCCAGCATTTT	CSARGQVNQPQHF
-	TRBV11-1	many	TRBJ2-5	TGTGCCAGCAGCGCCGAAGACAATAGGGAGACCCAGTACTTC	CASSAEDNRETQYF
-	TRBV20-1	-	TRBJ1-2	TGCAGTGCTAGGGACCCCGGGGCCAGGGTCCATGGCTACACCTTC	CSARDPGARVHGYTF
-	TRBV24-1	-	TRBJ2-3	TGTGCCACCAGTGATTTTGTGGATACGCAGTATTTT	CATSDFVDTQYF
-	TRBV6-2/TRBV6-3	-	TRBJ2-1	TGTGCCAGCAGGAAGGGACGTCACAATGAGCAGTTCTTC	CASRKGRHNEQFF
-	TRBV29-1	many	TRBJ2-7	TGCAGCGTTGAAATCAGGGGCGAGCAGTACTTC	CSVEIRGEQYF
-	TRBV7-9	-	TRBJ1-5	TGTGCCAGCAGCTCGACCACAGGGAAAAATCAGCCCCAGCATTTT	CASSSTTGKNQPQHF
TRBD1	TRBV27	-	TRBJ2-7	TGTGCCAGCAGTCTACAGGGGGCTGGTTCCTTCGAGCAGTACTTC	CASSLQGAGSFEQYF
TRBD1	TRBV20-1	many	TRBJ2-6	TGCAGTGCATCCGGCCAGGGGGCGACGATGACTGGGGCCAACGTCCTGACTTTC	CSASGQGATMTGANVLTF